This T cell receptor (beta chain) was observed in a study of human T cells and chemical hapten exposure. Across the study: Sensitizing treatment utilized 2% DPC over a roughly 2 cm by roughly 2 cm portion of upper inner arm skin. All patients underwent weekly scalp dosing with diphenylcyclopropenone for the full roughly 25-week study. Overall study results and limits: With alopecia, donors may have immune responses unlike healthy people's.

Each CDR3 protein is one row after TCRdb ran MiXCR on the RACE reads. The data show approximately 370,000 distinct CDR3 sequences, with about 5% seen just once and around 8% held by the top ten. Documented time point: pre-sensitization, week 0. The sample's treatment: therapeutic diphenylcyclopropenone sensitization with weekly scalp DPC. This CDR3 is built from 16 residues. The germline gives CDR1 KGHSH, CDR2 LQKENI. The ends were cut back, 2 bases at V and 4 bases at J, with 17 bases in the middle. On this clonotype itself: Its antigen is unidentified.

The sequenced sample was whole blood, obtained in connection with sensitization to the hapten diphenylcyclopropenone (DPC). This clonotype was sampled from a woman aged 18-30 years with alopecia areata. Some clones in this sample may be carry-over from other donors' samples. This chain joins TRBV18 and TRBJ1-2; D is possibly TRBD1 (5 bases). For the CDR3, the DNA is TGTGCCAGCTCACCAGGGGACCACGGCTACGTCTATGGCTACACCTTC. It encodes CASSPGDHGYVYGYTF.